This is a list of T cell receptor beta chains from one sample in a study of CD8 T cells in ankylosing spondylitis. One entry per CDR3 protein, called by TCRdb with MiXCR from the 5' RACE reads. Of around 770,000 distinct CDR3 sequences listed, around 20% were seen once; the top ten hold under 20%. The sample was blood, either unsorted or a sorted T cell fraction (not recorded which). These TCRs come from a male donor with ankylosing spondylitis. Both conserved end residues are part of each CDR3. A D gene is named only where the DNA matches it firmly. Some rows have no size entry. The others give once, few or many, or a class for an expanded clone.

j_call | d_call | clone_size | v_call | cdr3_nt | cdr3_aa
TRBJ2-2 | NA | few | TRBV18 | TGTGCCAGCTCACGCCAGGGGACGAACACCGGGGAGCTGTTTTTT | CASSRQGTNTGELFF
TRBJ2-7 | NA | few | TRBV27 | TGTGCCAGCAGTTTACGTCGATCGGGCTCTTGGTCGGGTGAGCAGTACTTC | CASSLRRSGSWSGEQYF
TRBJ1-1 | NA | few | TRBV7-3 | TGTGCCAGCAGCTCCAACTCGGGACACCGAAACACTGAAGCTTTCTTT | CASSSNSGHRNTEAFF
TRBJ2-2 | NA | NA | TRBV4-1 | TGCGCCAGCAGCCAAGAATTGGGTTTCGCGAACACCGGGGAGCTGTTTTTT | CASSQELGFANTGELFF
TRBJ1-1 | TRBD1 | NA | TRBV2 | TGTGCCAGCACCCGGACAGGGATAAACACTGAAGCTTTCTTT | CASTRTGINTEAFF
TRBJ1-2 | TRBD1 | few | TRBV20-1 | TGCAGTGCTGGAAAACAGGGGGCGCGAGGCTACACCTTC | CSAGKQGARGYTF
TRBJ1-1 | NA | NA | TRBV4-2 | TGTGCCAGCAGCCAAGATCTGGGTTACACTGAAGCTTTCTTT | CASSQDLGYTEAFF
TRBJ2-1 | TRBD1 | few | TRBV11-2 | TGTGCCAGCAGCGCATGGACAGGGGAGCAGTTCTTC | CASSAWTGEQFF
TRBJ2-7 | NA | NA | TRBV5-4 | TGTGCCAGCAGCTTGTTCGGGGGAACCGAGCAGTACTTC | CASSLFGGTEQYF
TRBJ1-5 | NA | NA | TRBV7-9 | TGTGCCAGCACCCACGGGGAGGATAGCAATCAGCCCCAGCATTTT | CASTHGEDSNQPQHF
TRBJ2-5 | NA | NA | TRBV2 | TGTGCCAGCAGAAAACAAGAGAACCAGTACTTC | CASRKQENQYF
TRBJ2-3 | TRBD1 | few | TRBV24-1 | TGTGCCACCAGTGCTCCCGGGACAGGGCTAGATACGCAGTATTTT | CATSAPGTGLDTQYF
TRBJ1-1 | TRBD1 | few | TRBV12-3/TRBV12-4 | TGTGCCAGCAGTCCCCGGGACAGGGGGTTTACTGAAGCTTTCTTT | CASSPRDRGFTEAFF
TRBJ1-1 | TRBD1 | many | TRBV4-3 | TGCGCCAGCAGCCAGGCTAGGACAGGGGGCTGGAACACTGAAGCTTTCTTT | CASSQARTGGWNTEAFF
TRBJ1-2 | NA | few | TRBV10-2 | TGCGCCAGCAGCCTTGTCCGGGACCTCGGGTGGACTTCCTTC | CASSLVRDLGWTSF
TRBJ1-3 | TRBD1 | few | TRBV4-1 | TGCGCCAGCAGCCAAGAAGACAGGGCGCAAGGAAACACCATATATTTT | CASSQEDRAQGNTIYF
TRBJ1-1 | TRBD1 | NA | TRBV7-8 | TGTGCCAGCAGCCGAACCGACAGGGTAAGGGGCACTGAAGCTTTCTTT | CASSRTDRVRGTEAFF
TRBJ1-2 | NA | NA | TRBV4-1 | TGCGCCAGCAGCCAAGCCGACACCGAATATGGCTACACCTTC | CASSQADTEYGYTF
TRBJ1-2 | NA | few | TRBV12-3/TRBV12-4 | TGTGCCAGCAGTACAGGGAGGGTGGGAGGCTACACCTTC | CASSTGRVGGYTF
TRBJ2-7 | TRBD2 | NA | TRBV13 | TGTGCCAGCAGCCTCAGGACTAGCGGAAATTACGAGCAGTACTTC | CASSLRTSGNYEQYF
TRBJ2-7 | TRBD2 | few | TRBV4-2 | TGTGCCAGCAGCCAAGGACTAGCGGGAGATCGTCCCCTCTTC | CASSQGLAGDRPLF
TRBJ1-2 | NA | many | TRBV12-3/TRBV12-4 | TGTGCCAGCAGTTTCGACAGGACCTATGGCTACACCTTC | CASSFDRTYGYTF
TRBJ1-4 | NA | few | TRBV5-5 | TGTGCCAGCAGCTTGCCGCGGTCGGGGGGTAATGAAAAACTGTTTTTT | CASSLPRSGGNEKLFF
TRBJ2-7 | NA | NA | TRBV6-1 | TGTGCCAGCAGTGTCCGGGACGCATCCTACGAGCAGTACTTC | CASSVRDASYEQYF
TRBJ2-2 | NA | NA | TRBV12-3/TRBV12-4 | TGTGCCAGCATTTTTTCCATCCCCGGGGAGCTGTTTTTT | CASIFSIPGELFF
TRBJ2-7 | TRBD1 | many | TRBV5-1 | TGCGCCAGCAGCCCGAAAACTACAGGGGACGAGCAGTACTTC | CASSPKTTGDEQYF
TRBJ1-2 | NA | NA | TRBV7-2 | TGTGCCAGCAGCTTCGCCTCCTCGGGGTTACTAAACTATGGCTACACCTTC | CASSFASSGLLNYGYTF
TRBJ2-7 | NA | once | TRBV4-1 | TGCGCCAGCAGCCCGGGCCAGGGAGTCTCCGACGAGCAGTACTTC | CASSPGQGVSDEQYF
TRBJ2-1 | TRBD2 | NA | TRBV27 | TGTGCCAGCGCCGCTCTAGCGGGAGAGAGGAATGAGCAGTTCTTC | CASAALAGERNEQFF
TRBJ2-3 | TRBD2 | few | TRBV12-3/TRBV12-4 | TGTGCCAGCAGGCCGACTAGCGGACAACCGGAACGCACAGATACGCAGTATTTT | CASRPTSGQPERTDTQYF
TRBJ2-1 | NA | once | TRBV20-1 | TGCAGTGCCCCCCGGGGCGGAAGCTCCTACAATGAGCAGTTCTTC | CSAPRGGSSYNEQFF
TRBJ2-5 | TRBD2 | NA | TRBV12-3/TRBV12-4 | TGTGCCAGCAGTCAATGGGAGTGGGAGGGCCAGTTTTCGGAGACCCAGTACTTC | CASSQWEWEGQFSETQYF
TRBJ1-1 | NA | NA | TRBV10-3 | TGTGCCATCAGTGAGTCGGCAGGGCGCACTGAAGCTTTCTTT | CAISESAGRTEAFF
TRBJ2-5 | TRBD2 | few | TRBV6-2/TRBV6-3 | TGTGCCAGCAGCCTACTAGCGGGAGGGCCGGGAGAGACCCAGTACTTC | CASSLLAGGPGETQYF
TRBJ2-1 | TRBD2 | few | TRBV10-3 | TGTGCCATCAGTGGCTCCGGGACTAGCGGGAGGGCCTACAATGAGCAGTTCTTC | CAISGSGTSGRAYNEQFF
TRBJ2-1 | NA | NA | TRBV4-2 | TGTGCCAGCAGCCAAGAATTCTTGGCCGGGTACAATGAGCAGTTCTTC | CASSQEFLAGYNEQFF
TRBJ1-6 | TRBD1 | many | TRBV27 | TGTGCCAGCAGTATCCACCGGGACAGGATACGCTCACCCCTCCACTTT | CASSIHRDRIRSPLHF
TRBJ2-5 | NA | few | TRBV29-1 | TGCAGCGCCGCCCAGGAGACCCAGTACTTC | CSAAQETQYF
TRBJ2-7 | NA | NA | TRBV20-1 | TGCAGTGCTAGCACGACGTTGAGCTCCTACGAGCAGTACTTC | CSASTTLSSYEQYF
TRBJ1-6 | NA | few | TRBV4-3 | TGCGCCAGCAGCCAAGATTGGCCGCCCCTTTTCCTCCACTTT | CASSQDWPPLFLHF
TRBJ1-4 | NA | NA | TRBV28 | TGTGCCAGCACCCCCCAGGGTGCAACTAATGAAAAACTGTTTTTT | CASTPQGATNEKLFF
TRBJ2-5 | TRBD2 | NA | TRBV7-2 | TGTGCCAGCAGCTTCCCCGGGGGGTGGGAGACCCAGTACTTC | CASSFPGGWETQYF
TRBJ2-6 | NA | NA | TRBV3-1 | TGTGCCAGCAGCCAAGAACTATGGTCTGGGGCCAACGTCCTGACTTTC | CASSQELWSGANVLTF
TRBJ2-7 | NA | NA | TRBV5-1 | TGCGCCAGCAGCTTGACTCCTACCTACGAGCAGTACTTC | CASSLTPTYEQYF
TRBJ2-2 | NA | few | TRBV4-1 | TGCGCCAGCAGCCAAGTGACGGGGGGCTACACCGGGGAGCTGTTTTTT | CASSQVTGGYTGELFF
TRBJ1-5 | NA | NA | TRBV20-1 | TGCAGTGCAGGGAGTAGCAATCAGCCCCAGCATTTT | CSAGSSNQPQHF
TRBJ1-3 | NA | NA | TRBV28 | TGTGCCAGCAGCGGTTGGGGCGGGGGAAGAGGAAACACCATATATTTT | CASSGWGGGRGNTIYF
TRBJ2-1 | TRBD2 | NA | TRBV6-1 | TGTGCCAGCAGTCGCGGGAGTGCGCGTGAGCAGTTCTTC | CASSRGSAREQFF
TRBJ2-3 | NA | NA | TRBV24-1 | TGTGCCACCAGTGATTGGTTATCAGATACGCAGTATTTT | CATSDWLSDTQYF
TRBJ2-5 | NA | few | TRBV18 | TGTGCCAGCTCACCGGTCAGGGAAGAGACCCAGTACTTC | CASSPVREETQYF
TRBJ1-1 | NA | few | TRBV29-1 | TGCAGGGTGGGCCAAGTGAACACTGAAGCTTTCTTT | CRVGQVNTEAFF